This TCR beta chain was identified in a study of T cells in Graves' hyperthyroidism and ophthalmopathy. Study results and limitations: Blood also held most thyroid clonotypes expanded beyond 0.001. The model forecast ophthalmopathy, anticipating it by a median approximately 6.2 months before onset.

Every diagnosis used clinical symptoms, serum thyroxine and TRAb, thyroid ultrasound and orbital computed tomography. V trimming: 7 bases; J trimming: 5 bases; junction bases outside the gene matches: 7. This CDR3 comprises 13 residues. The germline V gene encodes CDR1 SNHLY and CDR2 FYNNEI. The table lists this clonotype with many counts. Its cognate antigen is unknown. It was RNA transcripts that yielded the amplified TCR beta CDR3 regions. A set of HTBI primers served as the primers for a first-round RT-PCR of the TCR CDR3. TCRdb re-analysed the multiplex PCR reads in MiXCR, keeping a single row per CDR3 protein. The sample holds hundreds of thousands of distinct CDR3 sequences, around 46% seen once.

The sequencing sample was made of peripheral blood or thyroid tissue (not recorded which). The receptor was isolated from a young woman with Graves' hyperthyroidism. This chain uses TRBV2 with TRBJ2-5; TRBD1 aligns across 7 bases. CDR3 DNA: TGTGCCAGCATGCCCGACAGGGAGGAGACCCAGTACTTC. Encoded protein: CASMPDREETQYF.